The 32 T cell receptor beta chains in this list originate from one sample, sequenced in a study of PD-1 blockade in classical Hodgkin lymphoma. Data came from immunoSEQ multiplex PCR; TCRdb stores just in-frame clones and leaves some out. The table lists thousands of clones, 55% to 85% of them singletons. Time point denoted: cycle 4 day 1 (C4D1), after 6 weeks of nivolumab. All the patients suffered relapse after autologous stem cell transplantation, and brentuximab vedotin exposure differed. Investigators obtained CD8+ T cells from thawed PBMCs by magnetic negative selection. The specimen was CD8+ T cells from blood, collected before the fourth cycle of nivolumab. These receptors were collected from a human donor with classical Hodgkin lymphoma.

The rearrangement joins TRBV5-4 to TRBJ2-7, with D possibly being TRBD2 (5 bases). The germline gives CDR1 SGHNT, CDR2 YYREEE (reference sequence). Trimming pared 1 base from V and 2 bases from J, leaving 13 bases between. The CDR3 is 15 amino acids. The DNA for the CDR3 is TGTGCCAGCAGCTTGTCACGGGGATCCCCCTACGAGCAGTACTTC. This translates into CASSLSRGSPYEQYF.

In its sample, this clone was seen once. This chain uses TRBV5-6 with TRBJ2-7; a possible D gene is TRBD2 (6 bases). The CDR3 contains 15 residues. In germline, CDR1 is SGHDT, CDR2 YYEEEE. Trimming cost V 4 bases and J 2 bases, with 16 bases left between them. The CDR3 nucleotides are TGTGCCAGCAGCCTACTAGGAGGGGCGACCTACGAGCAGTACTTC. Translating gives CASSLLGGATYEQYF. Drawing the rest from reference TRBV5-6 and TRBJ2-7, the complete variable domain is DAGVTQSPTHLIKTRGQQVTLRCSPKSGHDTVSWYQQALGQGPQFIFQYYEEEERQRGNFPDRFSGHQFPNYSSELNVNALLLGDSALYLCASSLLGGATYEQYFGPGTRLTVT.

This chain joins TRBV7-9 and TRBJ2-5, with 10 bases matching TRBD1. The CDR3 totals 15 residues. Germline-derived CDR1 and CDR2 are SEHNR and FQNEAQ (reference sequence). With 1 base clipped from V and 3 bases from J, the junction kept 2 bases outside the gene matches. CDR3: CASSLVGTGEETQYF. DNA of the CDR3: TGTGCCAGCAGCTTAGTTGGGACAGGGGAAGAGACCCAGTACTTC.

The V gene is TRBV28, the J gene TRBJ1-6; no clear D. V dropped 3 bases and J dropped 10 bases, with 13 bases sitting between them. Germline assignment: CDR1 MDHEN and CDR2 SYDVKM. This CDR3 is 14 amino acids long. CDR3 in amino acids: CASSLPGSTSPLHF. The DNA of the CDR3 is TGTGCCAGCAGTTTGCCGGGAAGTACGTCACCCCTCCACTTT.

The V gene is TRBV9, the J gene TRBJ2-7, with D perhaps matching TRBD2 (6 bases). Germline values: CDR1 SGDLS, CDR2 YYNGEE. This CDR3 has 14 amino acids. Trimming shortened V by 3 bases and J by 0 bases, and 10 bases separated the two germline ends. The CDR3 region has the DNA TGTGCCAGCAGCGGCCGGGACTCCTCCTACGAGCAGTACTTC. This gives the protein CASSGRDSSYEQYF.

This sequence joins TRBV27 and TRBJ2-1; 10 nucleotides agree with TRBD2. With V trimmed by 3 bases and J by 0 bases, 14 bases remained unmatched. The CDR3 runs to 20 residues. CDR1 and CDR2 (germline): MNHEY, SMNVEV (reference sequence). Here the CDR3 DNA reads TGTGCCAGCAGTTTCCCCCTAGCGGGAGAGTATGTAGGCTCCTACAATGAGCAGTTCTTC. Translated: CASSFPLAGEYVGSYNEQFF.

This chain uses TRBV11-3 with TRBJ2-4; tentative D call: TRBD2 (5 bases). Germline V gives CDR1 SGHNT, CDR2 YENEEA. V was shortened by 0 bases and J by 3 bases, with 12 bases between the two germline ends. This CDR3 comprises 16 residues. The CDR3 DNA is TGTGCCAGCAGCTTAGAGGTACTAGGAATCAAAAACATTCAGTACTTC. Amino acids: CASSLEVLGIKNIQYF.

This clone was detected a few times. CDR3 sequence reads: CASSLLGGATYEQYF. In DNA, the CDR3 is TGTGCCAGCAGCCTACTAGGAGGGGCGACCTACGAGCAGTACTTC. J is TRBJ2-7 and V is TRBV4-2; TRBD2 might be the D (6 bases). The CDR3 runs 15 residues. Germline loops: CDR1 LGHNA, CDR2 YNFKEQ. The germline V and J ends were trimmed by 4 bases and 2 bases, with 15 bases remaining between them.

The rearrangement links TRBV2 to TRBJ1-1; possibly TRBD1 for D (6 bases). CDR1 is SNHLY and CDR2 is FYNNEI in the germline V gene. Trimming shortened V by 6 bases and J by 0 bases, and 11 bases separated the two germline ends. This CDR3 region has 14 residues. CDR3 in amino acids: CASSTGTLNTEAFF. Here the CDR3 DNA reads TGTGCCAGCAGCACCGGGACACTGAACACTGAAGCTTTCTTT.

This clone has only a few counts. The CDR3 DNA reads TGTGCCAGCAGTTACACGACAGCTACCTCGGGACCCCTCCACTTT. Its translation: CASSYTTATSGPLHF. This chain links TRBV6-5 with TRBJ1-6; possibly TRBD1 for D (5 bases). The CDR3 runs to 15 residues. The germline V and J ends were trimmed by 2 bases and 12 bases, with 17 bases remaining between them. Germline CDR1 reads MNHEY; CDR2 reads SVGAGI.

This clone was counted a single time. The chain recombines TRBV19 with TRBJ2-2; D ambiguous. Germline V gene data show CDR1 as LNHDA and CDR2 as SQIVND (reference sequence). The CDR3 consists of 11 residues. V lost 0 bases, J lost 9 bases, and 2 bases lay in between. The CDR3 here is CASSIERELFF. The CDR3 bases are TGTGCCAGTAGTATAGAAAGGGAGCTGTTTTTT.

The V gene is TRBV19, the J gene TRBJ1-1; D is undetermined. Trimming took off 6 bases at V and 7 bases at J, with 6 bases between the two ends. The V gene's germline CDR1 is LNHDA and CDR2 SQIVND (reference sequence). The CDR3 is made up of 10 amino acids. The CDR3 DNA is TGTGCCAGTAGGTCGGATGAAGCTTTCTTT. Protein sequence: CASRSDEAFF. The full variable domain, completed using reference TRBV19 and TRBJ1-1, is DGGITQSPKYLFRKEGQNVTLSCEQNLNHDAMYWYRQDPGQGLRLIYYSQIVNDFQKGDIAEGYSVSREKKESFPLTVTSAQKNPTAFYLCASRSDEAFFGQGTRLTVV.

This clone came up once. The chain couples TRBV5-1 to TRBJ2-7; maybe TRBD1 (5 bases). The CDR3 contains 16 residues. The germline V gene encodes CDR1 SGHRS and CDR2 YFSETQ. Trimming left V 0 bases short and J 1 base short, with 14 bases between. The CDR3 DNA sequence: TGCGCCAGCAGCTTGGGTACAGGAGTCCTTTCCTACGAGCAGTACTTC. Translation: CASSLGTGVLSYEQYF. Full variable domain (remainder filled in from reference TRBV5-1 and TRBJ2-7): KAGVTQTPRYLIKTRGQQVTLSCSPISGHRSVSWYQQTPGQGLQFLFEYFSETQRNKGNFPGRFSGRQFSNSRSEMNVSTLELGDSALYLCASSLGTGVLSYEQYFGPGTRLTVT.

This clone was detected only a few times. The J gene is TRBJ2-7, the V gene TRBV2, with TRBD1 identical over 9 bases. J was trimmed by 6 bases and V by 6 bases; bases with no gene match: 12. Germline CDR1 reads SNHLY; CDR2 reads FYNNEI. This CDR3 comprises 15 residues. CDR3 DNA: TGTGCCAGCAGGGACCCCCGGGACAGGGTGGGCGAGCAGTACGTC. Amino acid sequence: CASRDPRDRVGEQYV.

The V gene is TRBV28, the J gene TRBJ1-2; D perhaps matches TRBD1 (6 bases). The length of the CDR3 is 15 residues. The germline gives CDR1 MDHEN, CDR2 SYDVKM. Trimming took off 5 bases at V and 5 bases at J, with 18 bases between the two ends. The CDR3 coding sequence is TGTGCCAGCAGTACCTTTCAGGGGACGGAATATGGCTACACCTTC. This encodes CASSTFQGTEYGYTF.

This clone came up a few times. The genes are TRBV9 and TRBJ2-3; D gene uncertain. Germline CDR1 SGDLS, CDR2 YYNGEE. Trimming removed 4 bases at V and 0 bases at J, with 15 bases between. This CDR3 has 16 amino acids. As DNA, the CDR3 is TGTGCCAGCAGCCCAGCGCGGTCTACTAGCACAGATACGCAGTATTTT. Protein product: CASSPARSTSTDTQYF.

The CDR3 DNA is TGTGCCACCAGCAGAGATAGACTAGTTCACACAGATACGCAGTATTTT. This translates into CATSRDRLVHTDTQYF. The chain joins TRBV15 to TRBJ2-3; the D gene is possibly TRBD2 (6 bases). Germline V gene lookup returns CDR1 LNHNV and CDR2 YYDKDF (reference sequence). CDR3 length: 16 residues. The ends were cut back, 0 bases at V and 2 bases at J, with 12 bases in the middle. The whole variable domain, remainder taken from reference TRBV15 and TRBJ2-3, is DAMVIQNPRYQVTQFGKPVTLSCSQTLNHNVMYWYQQKSSQAPKLLFHYYDKDFNNEADTPDNFQSRRPNTSFCFLDIRSPGLGDTAMYLCATSRDRLVHTDTQYFGPGTRLTVL.

This sequence joins TRBV6-4 and TRBJ2-2; 8 nucleotides line up with TRBD2. The germline gives CDR1 MRHNA, CDR2 SNTAGT. The J segment lost 7 bases and the V segment lost 6 bases, leaving 4 bases of the junction unmatched. The CDR3 is made up of 13 amino acids. CDR3: CASRSGSVGELFF. As DNA, the CDR3 is TGTGCCAGCAGAAGCGGGAGTGTCGGGGAGCTGTTTTTT.

This clone was found a few times. The chain couples TRBV4-3 to TRBJ1-6; tentative D call: TRBD1 (6 bases). This CDR3 region has 17 residues. Looked up from germline, CDR1 is LGHNA and CDR2 is YSLEER. V was pared by 3 bases and J by 7 bases, with 19 bases between. The CDR3 here is CASSQATSTGYNSPLHF. For the CDR3, the DNA is TGCGCCAGCAGCCAGGCGACTTCGACAGGCTACAATTCACCCCTCCACTTT.

The chain recombines TRBV28 with TRBJ1-1; D is ambiguous. The CDR3 extends over 16 amino acids. Germline V gives CDR1 MDHEN, CDR2 SYDVKM. Trimming cost V 6 bases and J 0 bases, with 17 bases left between them. The CDR3 here is CASSLPTMRMNTEAFF. The CDR3 nucleotides are TGTGCCAGCAGCCTCCCGACGATGAGGATGAACACTGAAGCTTTCTTT.

This chain uses TRBV6-4 with TRBJ1-5; perhaps TRBD1 as D (6 bases). V lost 7 bases and J lost 7, with 23 bases in between. The CDR3 covers 16 residues. CDR1 and CDR2 (germline): MRHNA, SNTAGT. As DNA, the CDR3 is TGTGCCAGCACCATCATGGGGGGGGCACCGGAACAGCCCCAGCATTTT. It yields the protein CASTIMGGAPEQPQHF.

The chain has TRBV6-1 and TRBJ1-6, with TRBD1 matching over 9 bases. Trimming removed 11 bases from V and 6 bases from J; junction bases left unmatched: 5. CDR3 length: 13 residues. Germline V gene data show CDR1 as MNHNS and CDR2 as SASEGT. Here the CDR3 reads CAGGQGTNSPLHF. The CDR3 DNA sequence: TGTGCCGGAGGACAGGGGACTAATTCACCCCTCCACTTT.

For the CDR3, the DNA is TGTGCCAGCAGTGATGGGGAGCTGTTTTTT. It yields the protein CASSDGELFF. The chain combines TRBV25-1 with TRBJ2-2; D not certain. This CDR3 comprises 10 residues. Germline CDR1 reads MGHDK; CDR2 reads SYGVNS. V lost 3 bases and J lost 8, with 1 base in between.

The rearrangement uses TRBV29-1 and TRBJ2-7; no clear D gene. From germline, CDR1 is SQVTM and CDR2 ANQGSEA. Trimming took 3 bases from V and 0 from J, leaving 9 bases between them. This CDR3 has 13 residues. CDR3 in amino acids: CSVENGRSYEQYF. The CDR3 DNA reads as TGCAGCGTTGAGAACGGACGCTCCTACGAGCAGTACTTC.

The chain recombines TRBV19 with TRBJ1-1; possibly TRBD1 for D (6 bases). Germline V CDR1 and CDR2: LNHDA, SQIVND (reference sequence). The CDR3 has 13 residues. Trimming stripped 3 bases from V and 4 bases from J, with 9 bases between. CDR3 DNA sequence: TGTGCCAGTAGTATGAGCAGGGGCACTGAAGCTTTCTTT. The encoded protein is CASSMSRGTEAFF.

This chain joins TRBV7-6 and TRBJ2-2; 10 nucleotides match TRBD1. Germline CDR1 SGHVS, CDR2 FNYEAQ. J was trimmed by 6 bases and V by 8 bases; bases with no gene match: 6. The CDR3 is 14 amino acids. The CDR3 loop reads CASLGQGIAGELFF. The CDR3 region has the DNA TGTGCCAGCCTGGGACAGGGGATTGCCGGGGAGCTGTTTTTT.

This clone was counted a few times. The sample contains more than one DNA sequence encoding this CDR3. The J gene is TRBJ1-1, the V gene TRBV19; D unresolved. The germline CDR1 and CDR2 sequences are LNHDA and SQIVND (reference sequence). The CDR3 contains 13 residues. V was shortened by 1 base and J by 1 base, with 4 bases between the two germline ends. The CDR3 here is CASSIVSNTEAFF. CDR3 DNA sequence: TGTGCCAGTAGTATAGTCTCGAACACTGAAGCTTTCTTT. Complete variable domain (other parts from reference TRBV19 and TRBJ1-1): DGGITQSPKYLFRKEGQNVTLSCEQNLNHDAMYWYRQDPGQGLRLIYYSQIVNDFQKGDIAEGYSVSREKKESFPLTVTSAQKNPTAFYLCASSIVSNTEAFFGQGTRLTVV.

The chain recombines TRBV4-3 with TRBJ1-2, with TRBD1 as a possible D gene (5 bases). V was cut by 1 base and J by 6 bases, with 18 bases left in between. The CDR3 sequence is 16 residues long. Germline V gives CDR1 LGHNA, CDR2 YSLEER. As DNA, the CDR3 is TGCGCCAGCAGCCAAGCCCCCCCCCAGGGCGGAGATGGCTACACCTTC. The encoded protein is CASSQAPPQGGDGYTF.

This clone showed up just a few times. The V call is TRBV19, the J call TRBJ2-5; 9 positions match TRBD2. CDR3 length: 14 amino acids. CDR1 and CDR2 from the germline V gene are LNHDA and SQIVND (reference sequence). The V and J ends lost 4 bases and 5 bases, in that order; junction bases with no gene match: 5. CDR3 protein: CASSTSGGRETQYF. For the CDR3, the DNA is TGTGCCAGTAGTACCAGCGGGGGGCGGGAGACCCAGTACTTC.

The chain is built from TRBV9 and TRBJ2-3; D gene ambiguous. Between the trimmed V and J ends, which lost 0 bases and 6 bases, there was a span of 14 bases. The CDR3 consists of 15 residues. Germline V gene sequence: CDR1 SGDLS, CDR2 YYNGEE. This chain's CDR3 is CASSVAGVPLDTQYF. DNA of the CDR3: TGTGCCAGCAGCGTAGCTGGGGTGCCCCTGGATACGCAGTATTTT.

The sample holds one count of this clone. The rearrangement uses TRBV9 and TRBJ2-6, with D uncertain. Looked up from germline, CDR1 is SGDLS and CDR2 is YYNGEE. The CDR3 is made up of 13 amino acids. With 5 bases removed from V and 0 bases from J, the gap between germline ends came to 3 bases. The CDR3 nucleotides read TGTGCCAGCAGGGGCTCTGGGGCCAACGTCCTGACTTTC. As protein: CASRGSGANVLTF.

This clone was counted between two and nine times. The gene calls are TRBV27 and TRBJ1-5, with TRBD1 matching over 8 bases. Unmatched junction bases numbered 4, after V lost 5 bases and J lost 4 bases. This CDR3 is 14 amino acids long. Germline V gene lookup returns CDR1 MNHEY and CDR2 SMNVEV (reference sequence). The CDR3 reads CASSAGTGNQPQHF. CDR3 nucleotides: TGTGCCAGCAGTGCCGGGACAGGTAATCAGCCCCAGCATTTT.